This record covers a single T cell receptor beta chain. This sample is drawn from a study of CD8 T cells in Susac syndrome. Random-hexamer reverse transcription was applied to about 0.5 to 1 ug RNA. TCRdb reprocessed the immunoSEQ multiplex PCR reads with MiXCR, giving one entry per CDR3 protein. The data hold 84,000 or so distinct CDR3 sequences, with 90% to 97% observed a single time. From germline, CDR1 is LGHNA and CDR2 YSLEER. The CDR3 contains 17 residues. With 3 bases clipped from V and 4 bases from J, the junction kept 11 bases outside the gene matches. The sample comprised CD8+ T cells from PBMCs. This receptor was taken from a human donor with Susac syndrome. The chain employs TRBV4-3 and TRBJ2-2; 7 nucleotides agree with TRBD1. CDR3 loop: CASSQDQTGPSTGELFF. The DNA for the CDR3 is TGCGCCAGCAGCCAGGATCAGACAGGGCCGAGCACCGGGGAGCTGTTTTTT.